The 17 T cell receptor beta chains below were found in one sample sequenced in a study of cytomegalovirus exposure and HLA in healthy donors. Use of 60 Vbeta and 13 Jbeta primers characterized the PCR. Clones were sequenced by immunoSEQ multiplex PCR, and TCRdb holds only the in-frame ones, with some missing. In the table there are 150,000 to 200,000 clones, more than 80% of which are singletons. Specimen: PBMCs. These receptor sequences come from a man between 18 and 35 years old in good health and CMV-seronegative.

CDR3 coding DNA: TGTGCCAGCAGCTTGTCCGGGACTATCGTAAGAACCTACGAGCAGTACTTC. Protein product: CASSLSGTIVRTYEQYF. The V gene is TRBV5-6, the J gene TRBJ2-7; TRBD2 aligns across 7 bases. In germline, CDR1 is SGHDT, CDR2 YYEEEE. The CDR3 contains 17 residues. V lost 1 base, J lost 2 bases, and 12 bases stayed unmatched.

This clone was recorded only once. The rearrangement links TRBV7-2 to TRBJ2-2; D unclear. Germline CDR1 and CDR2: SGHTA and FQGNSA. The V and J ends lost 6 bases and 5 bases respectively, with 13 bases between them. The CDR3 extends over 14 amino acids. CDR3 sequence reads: CASRISDGTGELFF. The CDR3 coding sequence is TGTGCCAGCAGGATTTCCGACGGGACCGGGGAGCTGTTTTTT.

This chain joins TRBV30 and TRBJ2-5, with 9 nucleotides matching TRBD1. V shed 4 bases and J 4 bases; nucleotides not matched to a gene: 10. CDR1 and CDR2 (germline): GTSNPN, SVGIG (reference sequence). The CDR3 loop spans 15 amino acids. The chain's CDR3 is CAWTKHRGPAETQYF. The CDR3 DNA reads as TGTGCCTGGACTAAGCACAGGGGGCCAGCAGAGACCCAGTACTTC.

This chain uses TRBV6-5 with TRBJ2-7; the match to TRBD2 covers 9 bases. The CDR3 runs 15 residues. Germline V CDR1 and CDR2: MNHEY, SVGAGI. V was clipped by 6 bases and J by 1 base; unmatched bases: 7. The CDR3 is CASSRGGGRSYEQYF. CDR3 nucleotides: TGTGCCAGCAGCCGCGGGGGGGGACGGTCCTACGAGCAGTACTTC.

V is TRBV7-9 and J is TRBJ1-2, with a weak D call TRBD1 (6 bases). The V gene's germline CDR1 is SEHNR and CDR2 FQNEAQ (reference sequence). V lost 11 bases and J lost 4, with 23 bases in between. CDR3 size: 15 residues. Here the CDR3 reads CAVEKGEGRAYGYTF. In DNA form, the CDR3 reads TGTGCCGTAGAAAAGGGGGAAGGACGGGCCTATGGCTACACCTTC.

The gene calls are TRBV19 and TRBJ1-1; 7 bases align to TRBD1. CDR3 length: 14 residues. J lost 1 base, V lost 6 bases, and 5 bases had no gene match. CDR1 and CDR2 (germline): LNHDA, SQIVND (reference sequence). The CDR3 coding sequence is TGTGCCAGTAGGAAGGGACAGCAGAACACTGAAGCTTTCTTT. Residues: CASRKGQQNTEAFF.

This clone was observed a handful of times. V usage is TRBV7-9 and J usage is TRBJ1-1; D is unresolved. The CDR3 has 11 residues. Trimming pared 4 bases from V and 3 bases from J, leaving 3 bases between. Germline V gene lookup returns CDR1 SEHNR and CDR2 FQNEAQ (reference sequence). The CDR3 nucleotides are TGTGCCAGCAGCTCATACACTGAAGCTTTCTTT. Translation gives CASSSYTEAFF.

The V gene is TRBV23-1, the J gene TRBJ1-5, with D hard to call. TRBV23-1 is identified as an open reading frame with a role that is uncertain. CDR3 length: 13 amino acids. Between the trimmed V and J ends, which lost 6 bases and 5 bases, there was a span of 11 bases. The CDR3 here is CASSPQLDQPQHF. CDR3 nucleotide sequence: TGCGCCAGCAGCCCGCAGCTAGATCAGCCCCAGCATTTT.

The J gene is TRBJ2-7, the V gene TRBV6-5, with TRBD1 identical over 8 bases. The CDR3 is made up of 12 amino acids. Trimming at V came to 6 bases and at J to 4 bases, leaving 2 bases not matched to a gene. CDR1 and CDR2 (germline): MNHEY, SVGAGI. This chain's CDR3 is CASRQGDYEQYF. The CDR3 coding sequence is TGTGCCAGCAGACAGGGGGATTACGAGCAGTACTTC.

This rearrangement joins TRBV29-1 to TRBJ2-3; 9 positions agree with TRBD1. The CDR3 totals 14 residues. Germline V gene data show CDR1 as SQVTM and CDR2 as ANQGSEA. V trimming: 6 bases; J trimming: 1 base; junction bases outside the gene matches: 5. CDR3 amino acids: CSVGDRVGTDTQYF. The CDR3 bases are TGCAGCGTGGGGGACAGGGTGGGCACAGATACGCAGTATTTT.

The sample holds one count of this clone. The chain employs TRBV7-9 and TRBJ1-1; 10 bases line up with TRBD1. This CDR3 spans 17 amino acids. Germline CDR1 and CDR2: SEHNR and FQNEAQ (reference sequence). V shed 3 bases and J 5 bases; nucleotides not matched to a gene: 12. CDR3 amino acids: CASSLPLGTGVETEAFF. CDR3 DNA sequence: TGTGCCAGCAGCTTGCCCCTCGGGACAGGGGTTGAAACTGAAGCTTTCTTT.

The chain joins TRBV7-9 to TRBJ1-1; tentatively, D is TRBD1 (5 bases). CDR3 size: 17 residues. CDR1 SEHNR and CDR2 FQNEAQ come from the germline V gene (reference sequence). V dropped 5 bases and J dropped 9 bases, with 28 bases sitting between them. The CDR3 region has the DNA TGTGCCAGCAGCCCAGGAGGTCCAGGGATGATCGGGGGACAAGCTTTCTTT. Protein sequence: CASSPGGPGMIGGQAFF. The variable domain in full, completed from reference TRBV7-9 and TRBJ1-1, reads DTGVSQNPRHKITKRGQNVTFRCDPISEHNRLYWYRQTLGQGPEFLTYFQNEAQLEKSRLLSDRFSAERPKGSFSTLEIQRTEQGDSAMYLCASSPGGPGMIGGQAFFGQGTRLTVV.

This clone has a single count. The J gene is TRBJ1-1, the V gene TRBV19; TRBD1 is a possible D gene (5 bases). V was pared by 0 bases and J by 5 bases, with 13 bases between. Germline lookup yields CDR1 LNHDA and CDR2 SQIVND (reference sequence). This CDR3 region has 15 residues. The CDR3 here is CASSIDLWSGTEAFF. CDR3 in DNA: TGTGCCAGTAGTATAGATCTTTGGTCAGGGACTGAAGCTTTCTTT.

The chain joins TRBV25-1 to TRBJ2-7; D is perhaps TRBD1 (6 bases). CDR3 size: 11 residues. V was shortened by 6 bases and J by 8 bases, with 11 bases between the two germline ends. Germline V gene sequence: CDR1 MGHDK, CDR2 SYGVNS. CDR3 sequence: CASSIGQKQYF. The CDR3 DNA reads TGTGCCAGCAGCATAGGACAGAAGCAGTACTTC.

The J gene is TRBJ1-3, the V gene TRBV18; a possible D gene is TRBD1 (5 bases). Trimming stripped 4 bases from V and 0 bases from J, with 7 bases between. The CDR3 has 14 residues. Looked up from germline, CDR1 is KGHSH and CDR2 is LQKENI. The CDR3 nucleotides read TGTGCCAGCTCACTGGACACCTCTGGAAACACCATATATTTT. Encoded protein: CASSLDTSGNTIYF.

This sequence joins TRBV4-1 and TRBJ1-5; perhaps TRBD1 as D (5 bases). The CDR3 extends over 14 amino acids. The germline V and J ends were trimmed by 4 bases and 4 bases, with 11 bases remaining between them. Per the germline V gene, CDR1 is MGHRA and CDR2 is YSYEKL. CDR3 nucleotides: TGCGCCAGCAGCCGGCCAGGGTCGAATCAGCCCCAGCATTTT. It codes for CASSRPGSNQPQHF.

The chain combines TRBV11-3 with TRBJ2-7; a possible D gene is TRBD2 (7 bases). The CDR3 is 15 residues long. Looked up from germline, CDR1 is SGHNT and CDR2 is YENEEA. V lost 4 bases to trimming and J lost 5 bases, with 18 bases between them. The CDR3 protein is CASSWGRGAGDEQYF. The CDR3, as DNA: TGTGCCAGCAGCTGGGGGAGGGGGGCTGGGGACGAGCAGTACTTC.